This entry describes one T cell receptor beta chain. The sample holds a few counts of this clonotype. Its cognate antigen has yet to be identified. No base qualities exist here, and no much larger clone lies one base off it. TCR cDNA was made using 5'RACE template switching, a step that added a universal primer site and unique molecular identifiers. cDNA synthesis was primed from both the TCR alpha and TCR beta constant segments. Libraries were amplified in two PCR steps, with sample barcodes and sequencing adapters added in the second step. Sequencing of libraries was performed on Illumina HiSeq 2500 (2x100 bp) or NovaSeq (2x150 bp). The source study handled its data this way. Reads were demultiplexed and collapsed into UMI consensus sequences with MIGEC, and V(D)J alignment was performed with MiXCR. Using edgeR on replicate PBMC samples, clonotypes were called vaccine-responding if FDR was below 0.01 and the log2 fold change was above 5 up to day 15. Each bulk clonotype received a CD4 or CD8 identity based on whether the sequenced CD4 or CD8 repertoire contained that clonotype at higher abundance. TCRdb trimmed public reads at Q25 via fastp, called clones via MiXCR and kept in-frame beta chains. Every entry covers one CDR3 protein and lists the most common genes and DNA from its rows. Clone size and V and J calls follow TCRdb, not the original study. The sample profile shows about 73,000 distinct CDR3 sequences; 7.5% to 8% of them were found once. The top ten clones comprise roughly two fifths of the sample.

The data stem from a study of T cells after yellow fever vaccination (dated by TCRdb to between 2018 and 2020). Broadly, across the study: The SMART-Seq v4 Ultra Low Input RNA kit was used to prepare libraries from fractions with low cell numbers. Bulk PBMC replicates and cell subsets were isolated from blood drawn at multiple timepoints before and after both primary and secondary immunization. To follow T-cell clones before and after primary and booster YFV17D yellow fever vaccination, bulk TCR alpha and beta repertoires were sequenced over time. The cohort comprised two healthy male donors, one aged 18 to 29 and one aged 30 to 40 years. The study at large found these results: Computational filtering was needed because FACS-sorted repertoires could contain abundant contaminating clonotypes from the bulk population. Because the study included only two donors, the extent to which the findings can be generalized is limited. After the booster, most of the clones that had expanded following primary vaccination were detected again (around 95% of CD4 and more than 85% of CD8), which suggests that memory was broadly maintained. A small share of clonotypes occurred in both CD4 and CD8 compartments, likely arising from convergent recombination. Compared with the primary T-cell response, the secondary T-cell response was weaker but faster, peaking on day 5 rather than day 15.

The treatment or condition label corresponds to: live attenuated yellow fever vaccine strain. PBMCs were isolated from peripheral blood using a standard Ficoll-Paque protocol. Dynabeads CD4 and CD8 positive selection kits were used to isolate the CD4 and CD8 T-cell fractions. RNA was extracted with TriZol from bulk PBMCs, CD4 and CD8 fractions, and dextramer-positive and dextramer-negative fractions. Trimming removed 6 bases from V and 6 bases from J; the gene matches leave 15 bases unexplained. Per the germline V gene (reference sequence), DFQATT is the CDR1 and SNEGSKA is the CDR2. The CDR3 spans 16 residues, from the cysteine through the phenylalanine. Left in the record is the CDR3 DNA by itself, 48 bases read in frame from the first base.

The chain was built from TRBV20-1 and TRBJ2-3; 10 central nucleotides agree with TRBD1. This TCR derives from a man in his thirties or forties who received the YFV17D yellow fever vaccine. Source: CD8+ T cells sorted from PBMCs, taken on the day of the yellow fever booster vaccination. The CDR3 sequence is CSAHTGTGVSADTQYF. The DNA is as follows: TGCAGTGCACACACCGGGACAGGGGTGAGTGCGGATACGCAGTATTTT.